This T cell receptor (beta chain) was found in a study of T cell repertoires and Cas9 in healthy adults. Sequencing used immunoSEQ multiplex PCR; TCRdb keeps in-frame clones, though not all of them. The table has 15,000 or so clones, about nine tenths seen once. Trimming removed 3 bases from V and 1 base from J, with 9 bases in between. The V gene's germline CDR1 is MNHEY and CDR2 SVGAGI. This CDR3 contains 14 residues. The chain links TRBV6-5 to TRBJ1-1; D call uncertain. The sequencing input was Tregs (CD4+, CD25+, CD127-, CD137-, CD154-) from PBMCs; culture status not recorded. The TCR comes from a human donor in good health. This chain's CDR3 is CASSYGRANTEAFF. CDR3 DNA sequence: TGTGCCAGCAGTTATGGGAGGGCGAACACTGAAGCTTTCTTT.